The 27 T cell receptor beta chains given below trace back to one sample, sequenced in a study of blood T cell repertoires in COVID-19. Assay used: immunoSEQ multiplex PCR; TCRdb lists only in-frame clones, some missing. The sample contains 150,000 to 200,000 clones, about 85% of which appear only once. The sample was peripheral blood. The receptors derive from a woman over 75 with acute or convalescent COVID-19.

In DNA, the CDR3 is TGTGCCAGCAGCCTACAGGGTGGGAACACTGAAGCTTTCTTT. Protein: CASSLQGGNTEAFF. The V and J genes are TRBV7-9 and TRBJ1-1; maybe TRBD1 (6 bases). Germline CDR1 SEHNR, CDR2 FQNEAQ (reference sequence). With 5 bases removed from V and 1 base from J, the gap between germline ends came to 11 bases. The CDR3 is 14 residues long. Looking up the rest from reference TRBV7-9 and TRBJ1-1 gives the full variable domain: DTGVSQNPRHKITKRGQNVTFRCDPISEHNRLYWYRQTLGQGPEFLTYFQNEAQLEKSRLLSDRFSAERPKGSFSTLEIQRTEQGDSAMYLCASSLQGGNTEAFFGQGTRLTVV.

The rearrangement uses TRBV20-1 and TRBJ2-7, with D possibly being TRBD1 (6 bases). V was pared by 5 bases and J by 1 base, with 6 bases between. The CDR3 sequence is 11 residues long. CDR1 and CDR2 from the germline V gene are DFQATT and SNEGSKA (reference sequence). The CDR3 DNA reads TGCAGTGCTCAGGGGTCCTACGAGCAGTACTTC. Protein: CSAQGSYEQYF.

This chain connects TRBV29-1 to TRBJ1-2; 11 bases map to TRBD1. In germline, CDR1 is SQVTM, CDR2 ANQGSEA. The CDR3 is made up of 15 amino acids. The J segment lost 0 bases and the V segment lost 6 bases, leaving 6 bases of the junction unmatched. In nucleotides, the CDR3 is TGCAGCGTAGGGGACAGGGGGTTAGCTAACTATGGCTACACCTTC. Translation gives CSVGDRGLANYGYTF. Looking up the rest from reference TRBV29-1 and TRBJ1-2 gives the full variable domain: SAVISQKPSRDICQRGTSLTIQCQVDSQVTMMFWYRQQPGQSLTLIATANQGSEATYESGFVIDKFPISRPNLTFSTLTVSNMSPEDSSIYLCSVGDRGLANYGYTFGSGTRLTVV.

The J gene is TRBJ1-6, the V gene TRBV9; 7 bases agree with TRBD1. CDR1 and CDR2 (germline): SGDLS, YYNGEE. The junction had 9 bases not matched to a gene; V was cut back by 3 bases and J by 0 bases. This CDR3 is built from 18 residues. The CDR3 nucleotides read TGTGCCAGCAGCGAGTGGGACAGAGGAATCTCCTATAATTCACCCCTCCACTTT. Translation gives CASSEWDRGISYNSPLHF.

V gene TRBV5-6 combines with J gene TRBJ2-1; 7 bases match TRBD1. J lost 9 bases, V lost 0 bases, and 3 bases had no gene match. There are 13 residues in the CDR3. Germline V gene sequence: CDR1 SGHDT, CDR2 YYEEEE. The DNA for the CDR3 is TGTGCCAGCAGCTTGGAGGGGGCGGGTGAGCAGTTCTTC. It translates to CASSLEGAGEQFF.

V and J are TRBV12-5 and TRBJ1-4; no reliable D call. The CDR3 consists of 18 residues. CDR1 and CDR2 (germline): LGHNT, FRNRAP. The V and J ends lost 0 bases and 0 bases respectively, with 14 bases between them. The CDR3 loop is CASGLVMLEVATNEKLFF. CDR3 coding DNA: TGTGCTAGTGGTTTGGTAATGTTGGAGGTGGCAACTAATGAAAAACTGTTTTTT.

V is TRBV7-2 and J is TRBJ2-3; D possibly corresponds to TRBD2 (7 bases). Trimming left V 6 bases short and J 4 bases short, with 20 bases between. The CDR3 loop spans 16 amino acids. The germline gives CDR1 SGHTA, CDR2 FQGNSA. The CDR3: CASRPRGGTSSDTQYF. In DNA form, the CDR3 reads TGTGCCAGCAGGCCTAGGGGGGGCACGTCCTCAGATACGCAGTATTTT. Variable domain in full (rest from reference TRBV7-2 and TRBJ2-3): GAGVSQSPSNKVTEKGKDVELRCDPISGHTALYWYRQSLGQGLEFLIYFQGNSAPDKSGLPSDRFSAERTGGSVSTLTIQRTQQEDSAVYLCASRPRGGTSSDTQYFGPGTRLTVL.

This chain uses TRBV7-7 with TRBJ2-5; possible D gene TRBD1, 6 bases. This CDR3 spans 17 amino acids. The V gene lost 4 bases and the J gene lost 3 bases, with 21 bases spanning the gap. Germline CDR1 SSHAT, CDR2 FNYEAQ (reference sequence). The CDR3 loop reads CASSWGYYRQGKETQYF. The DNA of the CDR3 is TGTGCCAGCAGCTGGGGGTATTATCGGCAGGGGAAAGAGACCCAGTACTTC.

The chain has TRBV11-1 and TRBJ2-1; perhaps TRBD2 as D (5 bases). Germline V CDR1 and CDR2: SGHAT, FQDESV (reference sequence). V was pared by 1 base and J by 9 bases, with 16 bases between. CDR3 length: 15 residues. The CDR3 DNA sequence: TGTGCCAGCAGCTTAGGCCGGTCCCGGAGGAGTGAGCAGTTCTTC. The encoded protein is CASSLGRSRRSEQFF.

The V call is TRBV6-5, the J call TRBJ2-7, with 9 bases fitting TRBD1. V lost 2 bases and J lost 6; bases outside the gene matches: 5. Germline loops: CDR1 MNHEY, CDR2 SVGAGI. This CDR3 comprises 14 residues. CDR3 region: CASSYDRGLGEQYF. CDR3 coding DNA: TGTGCCAGCAGTTACGACAGGGGGTTAGGCGAGCAGTACTTC.

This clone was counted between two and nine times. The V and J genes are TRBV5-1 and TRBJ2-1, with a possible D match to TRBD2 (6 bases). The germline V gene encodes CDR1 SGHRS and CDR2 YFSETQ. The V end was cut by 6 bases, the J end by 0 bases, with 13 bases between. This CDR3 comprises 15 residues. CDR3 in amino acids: CASKPGTGSYNEQFF. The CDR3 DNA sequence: TGCGCCAGCAAACCGGGGACTGGCTCCTACAATGAGCAGTTCTTC. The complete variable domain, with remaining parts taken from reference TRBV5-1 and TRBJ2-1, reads KAGVTQTPRYLIKTRGQQVTLSCSPISGHRSVSWYQQTPGQGLQFLFEYFSETQRNKGNFPGRFSGRQFSNSRSEMNVSTLELGDSALYLCASKPGTGSYNEQFFGPGTRLTVL.

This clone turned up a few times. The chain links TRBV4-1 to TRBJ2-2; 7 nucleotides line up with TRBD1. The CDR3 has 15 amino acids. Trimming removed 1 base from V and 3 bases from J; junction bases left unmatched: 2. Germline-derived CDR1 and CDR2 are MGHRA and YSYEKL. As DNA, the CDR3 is TGCGCCAGCAGCCAAGGTGACAGGGACACCGGGGAGCTGTTTTTT. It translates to CASSQGDRDTGELFF.

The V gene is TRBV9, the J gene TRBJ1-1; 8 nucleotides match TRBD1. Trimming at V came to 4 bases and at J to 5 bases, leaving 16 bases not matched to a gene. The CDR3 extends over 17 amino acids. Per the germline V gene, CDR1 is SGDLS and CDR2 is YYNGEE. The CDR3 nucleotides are TGTGCCAGCAGCCCCCGGACAGGGAATCCTTGGGAGACTGAAGCTTTCTTT. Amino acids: CASSPRTGNPWETEAFF.

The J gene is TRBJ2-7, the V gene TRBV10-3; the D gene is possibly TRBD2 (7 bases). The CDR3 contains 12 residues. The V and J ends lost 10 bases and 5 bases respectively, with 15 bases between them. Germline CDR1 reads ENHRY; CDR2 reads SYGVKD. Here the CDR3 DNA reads TGTGCCACGGGGGGCCTTGCGAACGAGCAGTACTTC. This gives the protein CATGGLANEQYF.

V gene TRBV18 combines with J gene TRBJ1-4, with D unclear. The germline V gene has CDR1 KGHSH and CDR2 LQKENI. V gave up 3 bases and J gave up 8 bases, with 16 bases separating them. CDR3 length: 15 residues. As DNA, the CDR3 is TGTGCCAGCTCACCTTTGACCGTGACATACGAAAAACTGTTTTTT. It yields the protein CASSPLTVTYEKLFF.

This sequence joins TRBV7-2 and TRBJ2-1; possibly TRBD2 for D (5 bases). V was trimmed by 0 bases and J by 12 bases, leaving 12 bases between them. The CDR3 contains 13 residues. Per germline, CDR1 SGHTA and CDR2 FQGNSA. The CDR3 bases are TGTGCCAGCAGCTTAGCAGTGGGGAGTTGGCAGTTCTTC. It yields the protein CASSLAVGSWQFF.

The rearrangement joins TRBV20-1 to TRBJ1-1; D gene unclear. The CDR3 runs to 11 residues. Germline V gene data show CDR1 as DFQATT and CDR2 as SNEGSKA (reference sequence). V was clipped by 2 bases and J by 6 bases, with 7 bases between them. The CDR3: CSARPQAEAFF. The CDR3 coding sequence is TGCAGTGCTAGACCTCAGGCTGAAGCTTTCTTT.

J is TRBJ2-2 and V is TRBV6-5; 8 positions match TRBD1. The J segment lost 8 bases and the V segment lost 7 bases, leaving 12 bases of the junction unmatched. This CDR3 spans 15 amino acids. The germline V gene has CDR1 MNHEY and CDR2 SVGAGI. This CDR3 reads CASTDRAGGGGELFF. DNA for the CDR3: TGTGCCAGCACAGACCGGGCAGGGGGCGGAGGGGAGCTGTTTTTT.

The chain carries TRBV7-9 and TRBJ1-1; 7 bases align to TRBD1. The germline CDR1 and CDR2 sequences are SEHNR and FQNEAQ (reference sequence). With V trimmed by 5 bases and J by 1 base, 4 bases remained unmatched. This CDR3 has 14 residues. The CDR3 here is CASSTRDRNTEAFF. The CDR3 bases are TGTGCCAGCAGCACCCGGGACAGGAACACTGAAGCTTTCTTT.

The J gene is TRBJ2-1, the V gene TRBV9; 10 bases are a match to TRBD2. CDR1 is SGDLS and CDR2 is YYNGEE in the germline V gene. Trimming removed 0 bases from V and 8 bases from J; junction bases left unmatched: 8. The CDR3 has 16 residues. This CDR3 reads CASSVGSGRVGDEQFF. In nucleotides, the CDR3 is TGTGCCAGCAGCGTAGGGAGCGGGAGGGTCGGGGATGAGCAGTTCTTC.

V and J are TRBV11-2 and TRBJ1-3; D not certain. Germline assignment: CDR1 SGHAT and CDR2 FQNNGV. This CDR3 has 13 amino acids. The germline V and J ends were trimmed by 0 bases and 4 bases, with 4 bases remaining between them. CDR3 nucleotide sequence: TGTGCCAGCAGCTTAGAATCGGGAAACACCATATATTTT. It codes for CASSLESGNTIYF.

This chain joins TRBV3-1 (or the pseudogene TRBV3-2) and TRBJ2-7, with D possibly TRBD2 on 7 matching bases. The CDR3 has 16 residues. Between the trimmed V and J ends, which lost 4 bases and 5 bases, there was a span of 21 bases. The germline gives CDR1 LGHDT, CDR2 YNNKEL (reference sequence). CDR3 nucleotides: TGTGCCAGCAGCCCTCTCCAGGGGAGGGGCCGCAACGAGCAGTACTTC. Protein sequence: CASSPLQGRGRNEQYF.

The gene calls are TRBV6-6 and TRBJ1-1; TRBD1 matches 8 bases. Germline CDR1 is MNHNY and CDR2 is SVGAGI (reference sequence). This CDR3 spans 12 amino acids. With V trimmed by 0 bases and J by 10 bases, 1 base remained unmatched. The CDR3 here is CASSYSTGAAFF. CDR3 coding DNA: TGTGCCAGCAGTTACTCGACAGGGGCAGCTTTCTTT.

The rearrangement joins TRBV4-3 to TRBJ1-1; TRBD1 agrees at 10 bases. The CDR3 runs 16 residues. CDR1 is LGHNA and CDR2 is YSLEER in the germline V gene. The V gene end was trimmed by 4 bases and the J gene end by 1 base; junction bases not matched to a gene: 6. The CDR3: CASSPPGQGSNTEAFF. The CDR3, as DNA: TGCGCCAGCAGCCCCCCGGGACAGGGGTCGAACACTGAAGCTTTCTTT.

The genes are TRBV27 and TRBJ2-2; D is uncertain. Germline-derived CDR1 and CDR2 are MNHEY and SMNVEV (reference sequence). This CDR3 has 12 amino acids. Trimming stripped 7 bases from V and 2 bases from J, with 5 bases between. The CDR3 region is CASMTNTGELFF. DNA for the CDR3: TGTGCCAGCATGACTAACACCGGGGAGCTGTTTTTT.

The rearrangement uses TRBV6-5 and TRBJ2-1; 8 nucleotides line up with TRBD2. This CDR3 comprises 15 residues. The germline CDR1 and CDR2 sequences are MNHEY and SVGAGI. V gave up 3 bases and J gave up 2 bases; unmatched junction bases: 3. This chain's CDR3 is CASSYSAGAYNEQFF. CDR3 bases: TGTGCCAGCAGTTATTCAGCGGGGGCCTACAATGAGCAGTTCTTC.

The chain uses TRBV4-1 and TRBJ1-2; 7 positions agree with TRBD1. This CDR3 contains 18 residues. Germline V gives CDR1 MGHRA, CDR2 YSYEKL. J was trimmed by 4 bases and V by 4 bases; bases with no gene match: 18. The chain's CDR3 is CASSPTGVPVSKGYGYTF. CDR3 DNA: TGCGCCAGCAGCCCTACAGGGGTTCCGGTCTCCAAGGGCTATGGCTACACCTTC.